This is a list of T cell receptor beta chains from one sample in a study of T cells in Graves' hyperthyroidism and ophthalmopathy. TCRdb redid the calling of the multiplex PCR reads with MiXCR, one entry per CDR3 protein. The table lists around 350,000 distinct CDR3 sequences, over 10% of them singletons. The specimen was blood. The receptors derive from a woman between 18 and 29 years old with Graves' hyperthyroidism. Each CDR3 is given with its conserved first and last residue. Fields, in order: V gene, clone size, D gene, J gene, CDR3 DNA, CDR3 protein. A D gene is named only where the DNA matches it firmly. Clone size is stated in some rows and not others, as once, few, many or a class when expanded.

v_gene: TRBV5-8
abundance: few
d_gene: NA
j_gene: TRBJ1-3
CDR3nt: TGTGCCAGCAGCTTGGAATGGGGAGCCGGAAACACCATATATTTT
CDR3aa: CASSLEWGAGNTIYF

v_gene: TRBV9
abundance: few
d_gene: NA
j_gene: TRBJ2-3
CDR3nt: TGTGCCAGCAGCGTAGAGGTCAGAAACACAGATACGCAGTATTTT
CDR3aa: CASSVEVRNTDTQYF

v_gene: TRBV2
abundance: many
d_gene: NA
j_gene: TRBJ2-2
CDR3nt: TGTGCCAGCAGTGAGACTAGTTCATCCGGGGAGCTGTTTTTT
CDR3aa: CASSETSSSGELFF

v_gene: TRBV7-9
abundance: NA
d_gene: NA
j_gene: TRBJ1-1
CDR3nt: TGTGCCAGCAGCTTCTCTTGGGTGAACACTGAAGCTTTCTTT
CDR3aa: CASSFSWVNTEAFF

v_gene: TRBV9
abundance: NA
d_gene: TRBD1
j_gene: TRBJ2-7
CDR3nt: TGTGCCAGCAGCGGCGGGACAGGGGGCGGCGAGCAGTACTTC
CDR3aa: CASSGGTGGGEQYF

v_gene: TRBV20-1
abundance: many
d_gene: NA
j_gene: TRBJ1-1
CDR3nt: TGCAGTGCCAGGGACTGGGAGAACACTGAAGCTTTCTTT
CDR3aa: CSARDWENTEAFF

v_gene: TRBV7-2
abundance: NA
d_gene: NA
j_gene: TRBJ2-3
CDR3nt: TGTGCCAGCAGCCGGGGACCAGGACGGCACACAGATACGCAGTATTTT
CDR3aa: CASSRGPGRHTDTQYF

v_gene: TRBV6-2/TRBV6-3
abundance: few
d_gene: TRBD2
j_gene: TRBJ2-4
CDR3nt: TGTGCCAGCAGTATACGACTAGCGGGAAGCAAAAACATTCAGTACTTC
CDR3aa: CASSIRLAGSKNIQYF

v_gene: TRBV4-3
abundance: NA
d_gene: NA
j_gene: TRBJ2-3
CDR3nt: TGCGCCAGCAGCCAAGCGATTTATGCTAGCCAGGGAGATACGCAGTATTTT
CDR3aa: CASSQAIYASQGDTQYF

v_gene: TRBV6-2/TRBV6-3
abundance: many
d_gene: TRBD2
j_gene: TRBJ2-7
CDR3nt: TGTGCCAGCAGTTGGACTAGCGGGAGAATTTTCTACGAGCAGTACTTC
CDR3aa: CASSWTSGRIFYEQYF

v_gene: TRBV3-1
abundance: NA
d_gene: NA
j_gene: TRBJ2-2
CDR3nt: TGTGCCAGCAGCCAAGCCACCTCTCCAGGTATCGGGGAGCTGTTTTTT
CDR3aa: CASSQATSPGIGELFF

v_gene: TRBV18
abundance: few
d_gene: NA
j_gene: TRBJ2-6
CDR3nt: TGTGCCAGCTCACCCGGACAGTCTGGGGCCAACGTCCTGACTTTC
CDR3aa: CASSPGQSGANVLTF

v_gene: TRBV20-1
abundance: many
d_gene: TRBD2
j_gene: TRBJ2-1
CDR3nt: TGCAGTGCTAGATCGGCTAGCGGGGCCAATGAGCAGTTCTTC
CDR3aa: CSARSASGANEQFF

v_gene: TRBV6-2/TRBV6-3
abundance: many
d_gene: TRBD2
j_gene: TRBJ2-1
CDR3nt: TGTGCCAGCAGTACCATTTTTTCCGGGACTAGCGGGGGGAGCTCCTACAATGAGCAGTTCTTC
CDR3aa: CASSTIFSGTSGGSSYNEQFF

v_gene: TRBV5-5
abundance: NA
d_gene: NA
j_gene: TRBJ1-1
CDR3nt: TGTGCCAGCACCCCCCCCGTCCCCACTGAAGCTTTCTTT
CDR3aa: CASTPPVPTEAFF

v_gene: TRBV7-3
abundance: many
d_gene: NA
j_gene: TRBJ1-5
CDR3nt: TGTGCCAGCAGCCCCGACGGCACCAATCAGCCCCAGCATTTT
CDR3aa: CASSPDGTNQPQHF

v_gene: TRBV20-1
abundance: NA
d_gene: NA
j_gene: TRBJ2-3
CDR3nt: TGCAGTGCTTTTAAGGGAGGGGGGGCTACAGATACGCAGTATTTT
CDR3aa: CSAFKGGGATDTQYF

v_gene: TRBV29-1
abundance: many
d_gene: NA
j_gene: TRBJ1-2
CDR3nt: TGCAGCGTTGAGGAAGGCGGCAGGATCTATGGCTACACCTTC
CDR3aa: CSVEEGGRIYGYTF

v_gene: TRBV5-1
abundance: many
d_gene: TRBD1
j_gene: TRBJ1-1
CDR3nt: TGCGCCAGCAGCCAGACAGGGGGGTACACTGAAGCTTTCTTT
CDR3aa: CASSQTGGYTEAFF

v_gene: TRBV28
abundance: many
d_gene: NA
j_gene: TRBJ1-3
CDR3nt: TGTGCCAGCAGTTTTGTACTTTCCTCTGGAAACACCATATATTTT
CDR3aa: CASSFVLSSGNTIYF

v_gene: TRBV6-2/TRBV6-3
abundance: many
d_gene: NA
j_gene: TRBJ1-1
CDR3nt: TGTGCCAGCAGTTACCCCTGGGCAGAGCCCAGCCTGAACACTGAAGCTTTCTTT
CDR3aa: CASSYPWAEPSLNTEAFF

v_gene: TRBV6-1
abundance: NA
d_gene: TRBD1
j_gene: TRBJ2-2
CDR3nt: TGTGCCAGTCGAGACAGGGCGGGCACCGGGGAGCTGTTTTTT
CDR3aa: CASRDRAGTGELFF

v_gene: TRBV2
abundance: many
d_gene: NA
j_gene: TRBJ2-1
CDR3nt: TGTGCCAGCAGGATGGACACAGGGAATGAGCAGTTCTTC
CDR3aa: CASRMDTGNEQFF

v_gene: TRBV5-1
abundance: few
d_gene: NA
j_gene: TRBJ2-3
CDR3nt: TGCGCCAGCAGCTCGAGTAGCGGAGGAAACACAGATACGCAGTATTTT
CDR3aa: CASSSSSGGNTDTQYF